This entry describes one T cell receptor (beta chain). The sample originates from a study of shared clonotypes between healthy human individuals. For the study at large: A few men and a couple of women, aged 18 to 49, were donors.

Trimming took 3 bases from V and 0 from J, leaving 5 bases between them. Germline loops: CDR1 SGHTA, CDR2 FQGTGA. The CDR3 extends over 13 amino acids. The data were produced by immunoSEQ multiplex PCR, yet TCRdb's version contains in-frame clones alone and is incomplete. The profile shows some 1.5 million clones, 95% to 99% of them singletons. The sequenced material came from naive CD4+ T cells sorted from blood. The subset was: CD45RA+ positively selected. The sequence was collected from a man aged 25 to 40 in good health. J is TRBJ1-1 and V is TRBV7-3; D not resolved. DNA for the CDR3: TGTGCCAGCAGCTTTCAGGTGAACACTGAAGCTTTCTTT. It encodes CASSFQVNTEAFF. The whole variable domain, remainder taken from reference TRBV7-3 and TRBJ1-1, is GAGVSQTPSNKVTEKGKYVELRCDPISGHTALYWYRQSLGQGPEFLIYFQGTGAADDSGLPNDRFFAVRPEGSVSTLKIQRTERGDSAVYLCASSFQVNTEAFFGQGTRLTVV.